The 20 T cell receptor beta chains listed next were all sequenced from one sample in a study of blood T cell repertoires in COVID-19. Method: immunoSEQ multiplex PCR; TCRdb's copy keeps in-frame clones and lacks some. Among about 240,000 clones, approximately 82% were seen once, and the ten largest hold roughly 2%. Sequencing used peripheral blood. Source of these receptors: a man in his thirties or forties who had recovered from COVID-19.

The rearrangement joins TRBV5-4 to TRBJ2-3; 8 bases line up with TRBD2. The V gene end was trimmed by 0 bases and the J gene end by 0 bases; junction bases not matched to a gene: 6. The CDR3 sequence is 17 residues long. The germline V gene has CDR1 SGHNT and CDR2 YYREEE (reference sequence). The CDR3 DNA follows: TGTGCCAGCAGCTTGGATTCGGCTAGCGGGAGCACAGATACGCAGTATTTT. Amino acid sequence: CASSLDSASGSTDTQYF.

The chain combines TRBV14 with TRBJ1-2; 7 bases fit TRBD1. Trimming removed 1 base from V and 8 bases from J; junction bases left unmatched: 16. Germline V gene data show CDR1 as SGHDN and CDR2 as FVKESK. CDR3 length equals 17 residues. The CDR3, as DNA: TGTGCCAGCAGCCAAGGACCCTCCCATCGACAGGGCCAAGGCTACACCTTC. Amino acids: CASSQGPSHRQGQGYTF.

The V gene is TRBV27, the J gene TRBJ2-1; D may be TRBD2 (5 bases). The germline CDR1 and CDR2 sequences are MNHEY and SMNVEV (reference sequence). This CDR3 has 13 residues. V lost 8 bases and J 9 bases, leaving 17 bases between the germline ends. CDR3 sequence: CASSPWNGVEQFF. The DNA for the CDR3 is TGTGCCAGCTCTCCTTGGAACGGGGTTGAGCAGTTCTTC.

The chain employs TRBV10-2 and TRBJ2-7; 9 bases are shared with TRBD1. Per germline, CDR1 WSHSY and CDR2 SAAADI. V was pared by 6 bases and J by 2 bases, with 5 bases of the junction left unmatched. This CDR3 region has 14 residues. CDR3 sequence reads: CASRFGQGTYEQYV. The DNA for the CDR3 is TGCGCCAGCAGATTCGGACAGGGGACCTACGAGCAGTACGTC.

V is TRBV3-1 (or the pseudogene TRBV3-2) and J is TRBJ1-2, with D perhaps TRBD1 (5 bases). Trimming shortened V by 4 bases and J by 0 bases, and 12 bases separated the two germline ends. This CDR3 is built from 15 residues. Germline V gives CDR1 LGHDT, CDR2 YNNKEL (reference sequence). The CDR3 loop is CASSRPGGANYGYTF. For the CDR3, the DNA is TGTGCCAGCAGCCGCCCGGGGGGAGCTAACTATGGCTACACCTTC.

This chain connects TRBV7-9 to TRBJ1-1, with 7 bases lining up with TRBD1. CDR1 is SEHNR, CDR2 FQNEAQ, per germline (reference sequence). After removal of 3 bases from V and 1 base from J, the junction contained 11 bases not matched to a gene. CDR3 length: 17 residues. The CDR3 nucleotides read TGTGCCAGCAGCTTCCTCGCAGGGGGAAGGGGGAACACTGAAGCTTTCTTT. Protein: CASSFLAGGRGNTEAFF.

This chain uses TRBV5-1 with TRBJ2-3; TRBD1 matches 11 bases. The germline CDR1 and CDR2 sequences are SGHRS and YFSETQ. V dropped 4 bases and J dropped 6; count of bases not matched to a gene: 7. The CDR3 spans 15 residues. The CDR3 protein is CASSPGTGGRDTQYF. The CDR3 region has the DNA TGCGCCAGCAGCCCCGGGACAGGGGGAAGGGATACGCAGTATTTT.

This clone was observed a single time. The rearrangement links TRBV6-6 to TRBJ2-1; perhaps TRBD2 as D (5 bases). CDR1 and CDR2 from the germline V gene are MNHNY and SVGAGI (reference sequence). The CDR3 has 13 residues. V was pared by 8 bases and J by 3 bases, with 11 bases between. Here the CDR3 reads CASGILGYNEQFF. The DNA for the CDR3 is TGTGCCAGCGGTATACTAGGCTACAATGAGCAGTTCTTC.

The rearrangement joins TRBV4-1 to TRBJ2-1, with 10 bases lining up with TRBD2. V was pared by 2 bases and J by 7 bases, with 5 bases of the junction left unmatched. CDR1 is MGHRA and CDR2 is YSYEKL in the germline V gene. This CDR3 is 15 amino acids long. In DNA, the CDR3 is TGCGCCAGCAGCCAATCGAGCGGGGGGGCGAATGAGCAGTTCTTC. Amino acid sequence: CASSQSSGGANEQFF.

The V gene is TRBV5-5, the J gene TRBJ1-1; D unresolved. Germline CDR1 and CDR2: SGHKS and YYEKEE (reference sequence). V was pared by 5 bases and J by 0 bases, with 11 bases between. The CDR3 is 14 amino acids. DNA for the CDR3: TGTGCCAGCAGGGCCTCGGAGGTGAACACTGAAGCTTTCTTT. It encodes CASRASEVNTEAFF.

The chain has TRBV6-6 and TRBJ1-1; possibly TRBD1 for D (6 bases). The V end lost 0 bases, the J end lost 0 bases, and 11 bases lay between the germline ends. The CDR3 covers 16 residues. Per the germline V gene, CDR1 is MNHNY and CDR2 is SVGAGI (reference sequence). CDR3 DNA: TGTGCCAGCAGTTACTCGGTTCAGGGGTTGAACACTGAAGCTTTCTTT. This encodes CASSYSVQGLNTEAFF.

The J gene is TRBJ1-2, the V gene TRBV11-2; D uncertain. Trimming took 5 bases from V and 5 from J, leaving 18 bases between them. Per the germline V gene, CDR1 is SGHAT and CDR2 is FQNNGV. This CDR3 spans 15 amino acids. This chain's CDR3 is CASSDTGGFSYGYTF. The CDR3 DNA follows: TGTGCCAGCAGCGATACTGGAGGGTTTAGTTATGGCTACACCTTC.

The chain is built from TRBV4-1 and TRBJ1-1, with 7 bases fitting TRBD1. The CDR3 totals 14 residues. Germline CDR1 and CDR2: MGHRA and YSYEKL. With V trimmed by 1 base and J by 3 bases, 2 bases remained unmatched. The CDR3 DNA follows: TGCGCCAGCAGCCAAGGACAGGGAGACACTGAAGCTTTCTTT. It yields the protein CASSQGQGDTEAFF.

The CDR3 DNA reads TGTGCCAGCAGTTTCTCAGATCAGCCCCAGCATTTT. Its translation is CASSFSDQPQHF. The gene calls are TRBV28 and TRBJ1-5, with D unclear. The V and J ends lost 3 bases and 5 bases respectively, with 5 bases between them. From germline, CDR1 is MDHEN and CDR2 SYDVKM. The CDR3 contains 12 residues.

The chain recombines TRBV4-2 with TRBJ2-5; D gene uncertain. Germline CDR1 and CDR2: LGHNA and YNFKEQ. The CDR3 totals 17 residues. V shed 1 base and J shed 4 bases, with 19 bases lying between them. CDR3 in DNA: TGTGCCAGCAGCCAAGGTCAAGATCTCCTAGTCGCAGAGACCCAGTACTTC. Protein product: CASSQGQDLLVAETQYF.

The V gene is TRBV6-4, the J gene TRBJ1-5; TRBD1 matches at 7 bases. The germline CDR1 and CDR2 sequences are MRHNA and SNTAGT. The CDR3 runs to 15 residues. After removal of 7 bases from V and 3 bases from J, the junction contained 9 bases not matched to a gene. The CDR3 coding sequence is TGTGCCAGCAATAACCCGGGACAGACCAATCAGCCCCAGCATTTT. It translates to CASNNPGQTNQPQHF.

V usage is TRBV7-6 and J usage is TRBJ2-7; the match to TRBD1 covers 7 bases. The V segment lost 5 bases and the J segment 2 bases; nucleotides outside the gene matches: 3. There are 13 residues in the CDR3. Germline assignment: CDR1 SGHVS and CDR2 FNYEAQ. The CDR3 sequence: CASSLGQPYEQYF. The CDR3 DNA sequence: TGTGCCAGCAGCCTGGGACAGCCCTACGAGCAGTACTTC.

The V call is TRBV2, the J call TRBJ1-5; no reliable D call. The V gene's germline CDR1 is SNHLY and CDR2 FYNNEI. Trimming pared 4 bases from V and 3 bases from J, leaving 13 bases between. CDR3 length equals 15 residues. CDR3 coding DNA: TGTGCCAGCAGTGTAGGCGGGCAGTACAATCAGCCCCAGCATTTT. Translation: CASSVGGQYNQPQHF. Together with reference TRBV2 and TRBJ1-5, the CDR3 gives the full variable domain: EPEVTQTPSHQVTQMGQEVILRCVPISNHLYFYWYRQILGQKVEFLVSFYNNEISEKSEIFDDQFSVERPDGSNFTLKIRSTKLEDSAMYFCASSVGGQYNQPQHFGDGTRLSIL.

CDR3 DNA: TGCGCCAGCAGCCCGACGACAGGGCGGGTCAATGAGCAGTTCTTC. Protein sequence: CASSPTTGRVNEQFF. This chain links TRBV4-1 with TRBJ2-1; 7 bases line up with TRBD1. CDR1 MGHRA and CDR2 YSYEKL come from the germline V gene. After removal of 4 bases from V and 6 bases from J, the junction contained 9 bases not matched to a gene. The CDR3 has 15 amino acids.

The V call is TRBV5-1, the J call TRBJ1-1; 7 positions agree with TRBD1. This CDR3 comprises 17 residues. Looked up from germline, CDR1 is SGHRS and CDR2 is YFSETQ. Trimming at V came to 4 bases and at J to 0 bases, leaving 12 bases not matched to a gene. DNA of the CDR3: TGCGCCAGCAGCGAGGGACAGCGCTTTCGCATGAACACTGAAGCTTTCTTT. Translating gives CASSEGQRFRMNTEAFF.